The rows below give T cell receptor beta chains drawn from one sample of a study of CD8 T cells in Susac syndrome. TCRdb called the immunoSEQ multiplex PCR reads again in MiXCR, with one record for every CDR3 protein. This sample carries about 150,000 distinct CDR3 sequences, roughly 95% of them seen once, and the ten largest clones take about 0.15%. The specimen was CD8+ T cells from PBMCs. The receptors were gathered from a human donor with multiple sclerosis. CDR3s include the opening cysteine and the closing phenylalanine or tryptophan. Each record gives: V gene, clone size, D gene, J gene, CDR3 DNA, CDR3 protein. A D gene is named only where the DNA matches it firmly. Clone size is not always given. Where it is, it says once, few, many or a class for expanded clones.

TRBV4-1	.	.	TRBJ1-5	TGCGCCAGCAGCCAAGTTGGCAATCAGCCCCAGCATTTT	CASSQVGNQPQHF
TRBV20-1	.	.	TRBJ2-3	TGCAGTGCTAGTCCGACTAGCGGACAGGGGGATACGCAGTATTTT	CSASPTSGQGDTQYF
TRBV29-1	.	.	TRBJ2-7	TGCAGCGTTGACTTCCTTGGAAAGGGAATCTACGAGCAGTACTTC	CSVDFLGKGIYEQYF
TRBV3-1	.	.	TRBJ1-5	TGTGCCAGCAGCCAAGGTCTCGGAGTGGCGCCCCAGCATTTT	CASSQGLGVAPQHF
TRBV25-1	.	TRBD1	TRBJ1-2	TGTGCCAGCAGTGAACGGACAGGATCCAGGGATGGCTACACCTTC	CASSERTGSRDGYTF
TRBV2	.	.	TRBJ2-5	TGTGCCAGCAGTGGGGAGACCCAGTACTTC	CASSGETQYF
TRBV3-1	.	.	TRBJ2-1	TGTGCCAGCAGCCTCCCTCTTCGGCTCAATGAGCAGTTCTTC	CASSLPLRLNEQFF
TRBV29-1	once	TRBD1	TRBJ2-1	TGCAGCGTTACTCCCGCCGGGACAGGGATCAATGAGCAGTTCTTC	CSVTPAGTGINEQFF
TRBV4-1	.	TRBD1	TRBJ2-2	TGCGCCAGCAGCCCTCGGGACAGGGGTACCGGGGAGCTGTTTTTT	CASSPRDRGTGELFF
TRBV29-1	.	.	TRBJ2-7	TGCAGCGTTGAAGACACGGGCTCCGTCGAGCAGTACTTC	CSVEDTGSVEQYF
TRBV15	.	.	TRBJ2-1	TGTGCCACCAGCAGAGAAGGACAAGGGTCTAACAATGAGCAGTTCTTC	CATSREGQGSNNEQFF
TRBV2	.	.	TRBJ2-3	TGTGCCAGCAGTGAGGCAGAACAGGGAAGGCGGACAGATACGCAGTATTTT	CASSEAEQGRRTDTQYF
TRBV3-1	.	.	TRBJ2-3	TGTGCCAGCAGCCAAGATTCCCAGGCAGATACGCAGTATTTT	CASSQDSQADTQYF
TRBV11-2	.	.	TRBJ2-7	TGTGCCAGCAGCTTAGGTGTGTACGAGCAGTACTTC	CASSLGVYEQYF
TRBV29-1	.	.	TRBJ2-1	TGCAGCGTTGAGGAAATCATCTCCTACAATGAGCAGTTCTTC	CSVEEIISYNEQFF
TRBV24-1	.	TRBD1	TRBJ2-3	TGTGCCACCAGTGATACCGGGGACAGCAGGGATACGCAGTATTTT	CATSDTGDSRDTQYF
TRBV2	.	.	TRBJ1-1	TGTGCCAGCTATAAGAACACTGAAGCTTTCTTT	CASYKNTEAFF